Below, 26 T cell receptor beta chains from the same sample are listed, as sequenced in a study of regulatory T cells in long-lasting Graves disease. Time point here: persistent/refractory GD, antithyroid drugs over 5 years with positive TRAb. After RNA was extracted from PBMCs, the TCR library was made from it. Arm-PCR with iRepertoire HTBI primers amplified the CDR3 regions for these TCR beta libraries. TCRdb re-derived calls from the multiplex PCR reads in MiXCR, one entry per CDR3 protein. The sample consists of about 660,000 distinct CDR3 sequences, approximately 31% of them appearing once. Sequenced material: peripheral blood mononuclear cells (PBMCs), taken when the disease was refractory, from a patient treated with antithyroid drugs. All receptors come from a female donor with Graves disease.

This clonotype was counted at least ten times. J is TRBJ1-5 and V is TRBV12-3 or TRBV12-4; D uncertain. The CDR3 covers 14 residues. V dropped 4 bases and J dropped 0 bases, with 7 bases sitting between them. CDR3 residues: CASSSDGSNQPQHF. In DNA form, the CDR3 reads TGTGCCAGCAGTTCCGACGGTAGCAATCAGCCCCAGCATTTT.

This clonotype occurred a few times. The chain links TRBV11-2 to TRBJ1-2; D gene uncertain. Trimming cost V 0 bases and J 2 bases, with 16 bases left between them. The CDR3 has 17 amino acids. Germline V gene data show CDR1 as SGHAT and CDR2 as FQNNGV. CDR3 protein: CASSLDSSARWNYGYTF. In DNA, the CDR3 is TGTGCCAGCAGCTTAGATAGTTCCGCCAGGTGGAACTATGGCTACACCTTC.

The sample holds one count of this clonotype. The genes are TRBV6-4 and TRBJ2-5, with 11 bases aligning to TRBD2. The CDR3 covers 15 residues. CDR1 and CDR2 from the germline V gene are MRHNA and SNTAGT. Trimming at V came to 6 bases and at J to 2 bases, leaving 5 bases not matched to a gene. The CDR3 sequence: CASSPGLAEQETQYF. CDR3 DNA: TGTGCCAGCAGCCCGGGACTAGCGGAACAAGAGACCCAGTACTTC.

This clonotype was seen a few times. V gene TRBV12-3 or TRBV12-4 combines with J gene TRBJ1-6; D not certain. This CDR3 contains 14 residues. Trimming left V 2 bases short and J 5 bases short, with 7 bases between. The CDR3 region is CASSLPSNNSPLHF. CDR3 nucleotides: TGTGCCAGCAGTTTACCAAGTAATAATTCACCCCTCCACTTT.

CDR3 residues: CASRAPGGRQGGWPQHF. The DNA of the CDR3 is TGTGCCAGCAGAGCCCCCGGGGGTCGACAGGGAGGCTGGCCCCAGCATTTT. V is TRBV27 and J is TRBJ1-5; 7 positions agree with TRBD1. This CDR3 is 17 amino acids long. The germline V gene has CDR1 MNHEY and CDR2 SMNVEV (reference sequence). With V trimmed by 6 bases and J by 9 bases, 20 bases remained unmatched.

The genes are TRBV12-3 or TRBV12-4 and TRBJ2-7, with TRBD2 matching 10 bases. CDR3 length: 15 amino acids. Trimming removed 5 bases from V and 6 bases from J; junction bases left unmatched: 10. The CDR3 DNA sequence: TGTGCCAGCAGTCCTTCCGGGACTAGCGTGGGCGAGCAGTACTTC. Protein sequence: CASSPSGTSVGEQYF.

The chain couples TRBV12-3 or TRBV12-4 to TRBJ1-4, with no clear D. CDR3 length: 14 amino acids. Deletions cut 7 bases from V and 4 bases from J, with 13 bases between. The CDR3 coding sequence is TGTGCCAGCACCGGTAGGATCCTTAATGAAAAACTGTTTTTT. Encoded protein: CASTGRILNEKLFF.

This clonotype was counted between two and nine times. V usage is TRBV6-1 and J usage is TRBJ2-2; 12 bases agree with TRBD2. The CDR3 runs to 14 residues. The germline gives CDR1 MNHNS, CDR2 SASEGT. The V and J ends lost 4 bases and 6 bases, in that order; junction bases with no gene match: 0. The CDR3 sequence is CASSGLAGAGELFF. CDR3 nucleotides: TGTGCCAGCAGTGGACTAGCGGGAGCCGGGGAGCTGTTTTTT.

The chain is built from TRBV19 and TRBJ1-5; no reliable D call. The CDR3 length is 14 residues. The V end lost 2 bases, the J end lost 0 bases, and 5 bases lay between the germline ends. The germline V gene has CDR1 LNHDA and CDR2 SQIVND (reference sequence). CDR3 DNA sequence: TGTGCCAGTAGTATAATCTATAGCAATCAGCCCCAGCATTTT. Residues: CASSIIYSNQPQHF.

The chain has TRBV20-1 and TRBJ2-7, with 9 nucleotides matching TRBD1. Germline trimming cut 5 bases from V and 1 base from J; bases unmatched to any gene: 0. The CDR3 totals 12 residues. Germline V gene lookup returns CDR1 DFQATT and CDR2 SNEGSKA (reference sequence). This chain's CDR3 is CSADRGSYEQYF. CDR3 DNA: TGCAGTGCTGACAGGGGGTCCTACGAGCAGTACTTC.

The V and J genes are TRBV7-3 and TRBJ1-4; a weak D match, TRBD1 (5 bases). The germline CDR1 and CDR2 sequences are SGHTA and FQGTGA. V lost 5 bases and J lost 7, with 14 bases in between. This CDR3 has 14 amino acids. The CDR3 nucleotides are TGTGCCAGCAGCCAAGATGGGGCCCTTGAAAAACTGTTTTTT. Translation: CASSQDGALEKLFF.

The chain combines TRBV6-1 with TRBJ1-1; D may be TRBD1 (5 bases). The V gene lost 6 bases and the J gene lost 1 base, with 15 bases spanning the gap. This CDR3 spans 15 amino acids. Germline V gene sequence: CDR1 MNHNS, CDR2 SASEGT. The CDR3 nucleotides read TGTGCCAGCAGACGCCGGGACGGACAGAACACTGAAGCTTTCTTT. Translated: CASRRRDGQNTEAFF.

Details on this clonotype: This CDR3 fails to terminate in the conserved phenylalanine or tryptophan, so it likely reflects a read error. The chain links TRBV6-2 or TRBV6-3 to TRBJ1-5; 7 bases line up with TRBD1. The germline CDR1 and CDR2 sequences are MNHEY and SVGEGT. With 5 bases clipped from V and 2 bases from J, the junction kept 3 bases outside the gene matches. The CDR3 contains 14 residues. The CDR3 DNA reads as TGTGCCAGCAGTGAAGGGACAGGCAATCAGCCCCAGCATTAT. This sequence encodes CASSEGTGNQPQHY.

CDR3 DNA: TGCAGTGCTACCGATCCTTCGCTCGGCAGGGGTTTGGGAGAAAAACTGTTTTTT. Translation gives CSATDPSLGRGLGEKLFF. This chain connects TRBV20-1 to TRBJ1-4, with D possibly TRBD1 on 6 matching bases. CDR3 size: 18 residues. Trimming removed 4 bases at V and 8 bases at J, with 29 bases between. Per germline, CDR1 DFQATT and CDR2 SNEGSKA (reference sequence).

This clonotype was seen only a few times. This rearrangement joins TRBV20-1 to TRBJ2-1; TRBD2 matches 9 bases. This CDR3 has 14 residues. J lost 4 bases, V lost 3 bases, and 4 bases had no gene match. Per germline, CDR1 DFQATT and CDR2 SNEGSKA (reference sequence). This chain's CDR3 is CSARGLAGYNEQFF. CDR3 nucleotides: TGCAGTGCTAGGGGTCTAGCGGGATACAATGAGCAGTTCTTC.

The table lists this clonotype with many counts. The chain couples TRBV12-3 or TRBV12-4 to TRBJ1-2; D uncertain. Trimming took 4 bases from V and 0 from J, leaving 6 bases between them. The CDR3 has 13 residues. In DNA form, the CDR3 reads TGTGCCAGCAGTTGGCAGCCTAACTATGGCTACACCTTC. Residues: CASSWQPNYGYTF.

This rearrangement joins TRBV7-9 to TRBJ2-7; TRBD2 matches 13 bases. CDR1 and CDR2 (germline): SEHNR, FQNEAQ (reference sequence). The CDR3 runs to 16 residues. The V gene end was trimmed by 6 bases and the J gene end by 5 bases; junction bases not matched to a gene: 10. CDR3 coding DNA: TGTGCCAGCAGTACACCGGGACTAGCGGGATCGCACGAGCAGTACTTC. It translates to CASSTPGLAGSHEQYF.

The rearrangement uses TRBV6-4 and TRBJ1-3, with TRBD1 matching over 9 bases. The germline CDR1 and CDR2 sequences are MRHNA and SNTAGT. V was clipped by 5 bases and J by 0 bases; unmatched bases: 8. CDR3 length equals 17 residues. This CDR3 is CASSYINRGLSGNTIYF. DNA of the CDR3: TGTGCCAGCAGTTATATCAACAGGGGGCTCTCTGGAAACACCATATATTTT.

The chain uses TRBV3-1 and TRBJ2-5; TRBD1 might be the D (6 bases). This CDR3 spans 16 amino acids. The germline CDR1 and CDR2 sequences are LGHDT and YNNKEL (reference sequence). V lost 3 bases, J lost 2 bases, and 16 bases lay in between. The CDR3 coding sequence is TGTGCCAGCAGCCAGAGCCCACAGGGTTATCAAGAGACCCAGTACTTC. It yields the protein CASSQSPQGYQETQYF.

There are a few counts of this clonotype. The chain is built from TRBV20-1 and TRBJ2-5, with 10 bases lining up with TRBD1. From germline, CDR1 is DFQATT and CDR2 SNEGSKA (reference sequence). V trimming: 0 bases; J trimming: 5 bases; junction bases outside the gene matches: 9. The length of the CDR3 is 16 residues. CDR3 sequence (DNA): TGCAGTGCTAGAGATCCAGGACAGGGGGGTAGGGAGACCCAGTACTTC. This gives the protein CSARDPGQGGRETQYF.

This chain joins TRBV7-6 and TRBJ2-7; TRBD1 agrees at 8 bases. Germline assignment: CDR1 SGHVS and CDR2 FNYEAQ. The CDR3 has 15 residues. V lost 5 bases and J lost 6; bases outside the gene matches: 12. DNA for the CDR3: TGTGCCAGCAGCCCCGGACAGGGTTCGAAGAGCGAGCAGTACTTC. Translating it yields CASSPGQGSKSEQYF.

Ten or more counts support this clonotype. The chain combines TRBV27 with TRBJ1-2; D is uncertain. Trimming removed 5 bases at V and 7 bases at J, with 20 bases between. Germline values: CDR1 MNHEY, CDR2 SMNVEV (reference sequence). This CDR3 is built from 15 residues. The CDR3 bases are TGTGCCAGCAGTCCCGGACTTCGGGCACAACTTGGCTACACCTTC. Its protein product is CASSPGLRAQLGYTF.

The chain combines TRBV20-1 with TRBJ1-2, with unresolved D. Germline loops: CDR1 DFQATT, CDR2 SNEGSKA (reference sequence). V lost 0 bases and J lost 3, with 8 bases in between. The CDR3 sequence is 13 residues long. The CDR3 is CSARELRHYGYTF. CDR3 in DNA: TGCAGTGCTAGAGAACTACGCCACTATGGCTACACCTTC.

This clonotype turned up a few times. CDR3 amino acids: CASSFPTGDTNEKLFF. The DNA for the CDR3 is TGTGCCAGCAGTTTCCCAACAGGGGATACTAATGAAAAACTGTTTTTT. The chain is built from TRBV28 and TRBJ1-4, with 7 bases aligning to TRBD1. Trimming removed 3 bases from V and 2 bases from J; junction bases left unmatched: 6. CDR3 length: 16 residues. From germline, CDR1 is MDHEN and CDR2 SYDVKM.

This clonotype was counted between two and nine times. The chain combines TRBV7-9 with TRBJ1-5; 9 bases agree with TRBD1. Germline-derived CDR1 and CDR2 are SEHNR and FQNEAQ (reference sequence). The V segment lost 1 base and the J segment 1 base; nucleotides outside the gene matches: 5. The CDR3 spans 17 residues. In nucleotides, the CDR3 is TGTGCCAGCAGCTTAGTTACCGGGACAGGGAGCAATCAGCCCCAGCATTTT. Amino acid sequence: CASSLVTGTGSNQPQHF.

The chain employs TRBV5-1 and TRBJ2-3; a weak D match, TRBD2 (5 bases). V lost 2 bases and J 0 bases, leaving 13 bases between the germline ends. This CDR3 comprises 16 residues. Germline V gene sequence: CDR1 SGHRS, CDR2 YFSETQ. The CDR3 DNA follows: TGCGCCAGCAGCTTCGGAGGCCGCACTAGCACAGATACGCAGTATTTT. It yields the protein CASSFGGRTSTDTQYF.